This T cell receptor (beta chain) was captured by sequencing in a study of T cells in Graves' hyperthyroidism and ophthalmopathy. General study results and limits: Blood samples included most of the expanded thyroid clonotypes exceeding 0.001.

Amplified TCR beta CDR3 regions derived from RNA transcripts. First-round RT-PCR of the TCR CDR3 relied on the HTBI primer set. From the multiplex PCR reads, TCRdb called clonotypes with MiXCR, one entry per CDR3 protein. The data show hundreds of thousands of distinct CDR3 sequences, approximately 20% seen once. On this clonotype: Its specificity is not known.

Participants, patients aged 18 to 65, had newly diagnosed hyperthyroidism with a duration under 2 months. Diagnosis rested on symptoms, serum thyroxine and TRAb, thyroid ultrasound, and orbital computed tomography. PBMCs stemmed from more than 7.5 ml fresh peripheral blood. V was shortened by 1 base and J by 2 bases, with 5 bases between the two germline ends. The CDR3 is 13 residues long. From germline, CDR1 is SGHAT and CDR2 FQDESV (reference sequence). The TCR comes from a man aged 35 to 55 with Graves' hyperthyroidism. The sample comprised blood. The rearrangement links TRBV11-1 to TRBJ1-1, with unresolved D. The CDR3 protein is CASSLGHNTEAFF. Written as DNA, the CDR3 is TGTGCCAGCAGCTTAGGTCATAACACTGAAGCTTTCTTT.